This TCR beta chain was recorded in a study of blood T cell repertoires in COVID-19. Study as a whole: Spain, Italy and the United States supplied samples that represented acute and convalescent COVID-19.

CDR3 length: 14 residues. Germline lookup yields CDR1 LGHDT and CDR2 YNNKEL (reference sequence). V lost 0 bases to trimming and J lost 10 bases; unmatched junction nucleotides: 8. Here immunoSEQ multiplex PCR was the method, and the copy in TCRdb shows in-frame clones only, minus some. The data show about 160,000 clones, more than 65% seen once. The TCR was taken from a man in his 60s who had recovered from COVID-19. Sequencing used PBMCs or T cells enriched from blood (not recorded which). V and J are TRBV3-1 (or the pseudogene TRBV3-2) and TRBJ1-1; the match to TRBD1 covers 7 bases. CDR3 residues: CASSQDIAPGGAFF. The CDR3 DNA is TGTGCCAGCAGCCAAGATATAGCCCCAGGGGGAGCTTTCTTT.